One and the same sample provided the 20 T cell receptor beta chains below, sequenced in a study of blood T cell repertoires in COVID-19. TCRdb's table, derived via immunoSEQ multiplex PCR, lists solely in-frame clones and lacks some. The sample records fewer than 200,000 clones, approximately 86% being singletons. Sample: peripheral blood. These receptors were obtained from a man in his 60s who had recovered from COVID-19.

DNA for the CDR3: TGTGCCAGCAGTCAGGACAACCTCTATGGCTACACCTTC. Translated: CASSQDNLYGYTF. The chain combines TRBV3-1 (or the pseudogene TRBV3-2) with TRBJ1-2, with D possibly being TRBD1 (5 bases). This CDR3 has 13 amino acids. Germline V gene data show CDR1 as LGHDT and CDR2 as YNNKEL (reference sequence). V lost 6 bases, J lost 4 bases, and 12 bases lay in between.

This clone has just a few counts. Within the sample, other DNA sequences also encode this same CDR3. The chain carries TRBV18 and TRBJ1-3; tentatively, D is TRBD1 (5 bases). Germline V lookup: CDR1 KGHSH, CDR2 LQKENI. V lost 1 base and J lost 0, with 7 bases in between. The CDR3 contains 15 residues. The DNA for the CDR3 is TGTGCCAGCTCACCACAGGGGATCTCTGGAAACACCATATATTTT. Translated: CASSPQGISGNTIYF.

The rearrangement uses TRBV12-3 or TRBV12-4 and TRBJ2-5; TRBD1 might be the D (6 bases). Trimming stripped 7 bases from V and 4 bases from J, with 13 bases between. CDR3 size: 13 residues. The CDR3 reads CASTTDSRETQYF. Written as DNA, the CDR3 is TGTGCCAGCACAACGGACAGTCGAGAGACCCAGTACTTC.

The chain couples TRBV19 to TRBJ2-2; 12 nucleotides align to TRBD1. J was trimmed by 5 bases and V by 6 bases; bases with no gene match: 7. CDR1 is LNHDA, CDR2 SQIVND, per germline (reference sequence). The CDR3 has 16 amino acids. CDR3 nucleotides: TGTGCCAGTAGCAGCGGGACAGGGGGCGTGACCGGGGAGCTGTTTTTT. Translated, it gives CASSSGTGGVTGELFF.

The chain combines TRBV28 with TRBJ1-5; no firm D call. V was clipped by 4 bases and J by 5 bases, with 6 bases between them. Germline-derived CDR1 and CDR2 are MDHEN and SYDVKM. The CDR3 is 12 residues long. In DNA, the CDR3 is TGTGCCAGCAGTTCTATTCATCAGCCCCAGCATTTT. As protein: CASSSIHQPQHF.

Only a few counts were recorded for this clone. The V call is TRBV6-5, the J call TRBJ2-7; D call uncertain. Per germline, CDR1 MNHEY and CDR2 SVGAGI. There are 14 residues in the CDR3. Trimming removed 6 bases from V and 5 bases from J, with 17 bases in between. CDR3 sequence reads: CASSRDGPLDEQYF. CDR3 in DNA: TGTGCCAGCAGCCGTGATGGGCCCCTGGACGAGCAGTACTTC.

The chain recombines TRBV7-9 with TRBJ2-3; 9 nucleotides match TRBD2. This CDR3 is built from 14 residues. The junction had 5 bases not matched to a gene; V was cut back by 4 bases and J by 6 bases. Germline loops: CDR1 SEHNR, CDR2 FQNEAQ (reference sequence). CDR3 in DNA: TGTGCCAGCAGCTCTCTAGCGGGGTCCGATACGCAGTATTTT. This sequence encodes CASSSLAGSDTQYF.

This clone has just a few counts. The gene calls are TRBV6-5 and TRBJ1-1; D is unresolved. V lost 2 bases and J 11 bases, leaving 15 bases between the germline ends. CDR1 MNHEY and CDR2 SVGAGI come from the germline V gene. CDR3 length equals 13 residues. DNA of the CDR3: TGTGCCAGCAGTTACAATTTAGCCGGGGATGCTTTCTTT. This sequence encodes CASSYNLAGDAFF.

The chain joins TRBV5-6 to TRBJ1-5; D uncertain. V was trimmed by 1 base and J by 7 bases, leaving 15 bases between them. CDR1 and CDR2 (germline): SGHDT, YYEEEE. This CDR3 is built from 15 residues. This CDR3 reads CASSLLRKGEQPQHF. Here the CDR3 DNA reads TGTGCCAGCAGCTTGCTGAGGAAAGGTGAACAGCCCCAGCATTTT.

CDR3 bases: TGTGCCAGCAGCTTGCCCCAGGGGAACACTGAAGCTTTCTTT. Translated: CASSLPQGNTEAFF. The chain joins TRBV7-2 to TRBJ1-1, with a tentative D call TRBD1 (5 bases). Trimming cost V 3 bases and J 1 base, with 9 bases left between them. Germline V gives CDR1 SGHTA, CDR2 FQGNSA. The CDR3 length is 14 residues.

The CDR3 region is CAISARDRSYEQYF. The CDR3 nucleotides read TGTGCCATCAGTGCCCGGGACAGAAGCTACGAGCAGTACTTC. The chain couples TRBV10-3 to TRBJ2-7; 7 positions match TRBD1. V shed 4 bases and J 3 bases; nucleotides not matched to a gene: 6. The CDR3 is made up of 14 amino acids. CDR1 and CDR2 (germline): ENHRY, SYGVKD.

The CDR3 sequence: CASSYGGAVTDTQYF. CDR3 in DNA: TGTGCCAGCAGTTACGGGGGGGCAGTCACAGATACGCAGTATTTT. The chain couples TRBV6-2 or TRBV6-3 to TRBJ2-3; the D gene is possibly TRBD2 (7 bases). V lost 2 bases and J lost 2, with 11 bases in between. CDR1 is MNHEY, CDR2 SVGEGT, per germline. This CDR3 spans 15 amino acids.

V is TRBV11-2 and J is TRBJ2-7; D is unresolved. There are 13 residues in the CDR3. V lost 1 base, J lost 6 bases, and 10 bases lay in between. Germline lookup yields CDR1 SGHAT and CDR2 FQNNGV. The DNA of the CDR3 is TGTGCCAGCAGCTTAGTCGCTCCGAGCGAGCAGTACTTC. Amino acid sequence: CASSLVAPSEQYF.

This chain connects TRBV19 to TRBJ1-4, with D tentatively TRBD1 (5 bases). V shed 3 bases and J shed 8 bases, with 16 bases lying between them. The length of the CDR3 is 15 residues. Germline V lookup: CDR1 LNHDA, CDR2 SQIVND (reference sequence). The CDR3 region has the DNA TGTGCCAGTAGTATCGGGCCGGGGGGGAACGAAAAACTGTTTTTT. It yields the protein CASSIGPGGNEKLFF. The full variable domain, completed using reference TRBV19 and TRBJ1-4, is DGGITQSPKYLFRKEGQNVTLSCEQNLNHDAMYWYRQDPGQGLRLIYYSQIVNDFQKGDIAEGYSVSREKKESFPLTVTSAQKNPTAFYLCASSIGPGGNEKLFFGSGTQLSVL.

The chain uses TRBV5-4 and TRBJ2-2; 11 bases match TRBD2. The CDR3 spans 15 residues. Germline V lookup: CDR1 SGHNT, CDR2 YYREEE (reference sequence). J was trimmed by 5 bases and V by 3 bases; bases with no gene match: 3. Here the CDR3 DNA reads TGTGCCAGCAGCTCGCTAGCGGGGGGTACCGGGGAGCTGTTTTTT. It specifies CASSSLAGGTGELFF.

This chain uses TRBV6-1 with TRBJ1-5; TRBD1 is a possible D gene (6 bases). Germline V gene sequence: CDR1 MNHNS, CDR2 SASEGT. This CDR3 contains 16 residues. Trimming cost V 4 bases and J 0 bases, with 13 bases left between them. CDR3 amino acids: CASSAPNRASNQPQHF. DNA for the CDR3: TGTGCCAGCAGTGCCCCAAACAGGGCTAGCAATCAGCCCCAGCATTTT.

CDR3 nucleotide sequence: TGTGCCAGCAGTTTTGGCAGCGATCAGCCCCAGCATTTT. It encodes CASSFGSDQPQHF. The rearrangement uses TRBV12-3 or TRBV12-4 and TRBJ1-5; D is unresolved. The CDR3 spans 13 residues. Trimming took off 3 bases at V and 5 bases at J, with 8 bases between the two ends.

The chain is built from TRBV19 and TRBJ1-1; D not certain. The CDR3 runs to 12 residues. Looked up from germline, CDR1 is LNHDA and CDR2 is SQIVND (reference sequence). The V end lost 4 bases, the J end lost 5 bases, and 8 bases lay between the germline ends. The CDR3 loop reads CASSSRWTEAFF. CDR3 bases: TGTGCCAGTAGTAGTCGGTGGACTGAAGCTTTCTTT.

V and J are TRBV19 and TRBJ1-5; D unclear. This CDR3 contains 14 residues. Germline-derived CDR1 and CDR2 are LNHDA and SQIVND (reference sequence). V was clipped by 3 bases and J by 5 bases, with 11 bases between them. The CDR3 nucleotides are TGTGCCAGTAGTATTCGCCCGCGGGATCAGCCCCAGCATTTT. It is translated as CASSIRPRDQPQHF.

The CDR3 loop reads CASRPTSGEGETQYF. In DNA form, the CDR3 reads TGTGCCAGCAGGCCGACTAGCGGGGAAGGAGAGACCCAGTACTTC. The rearrangement links TRBV6-5 to TRBJ2-5; 11 bases fit TRBD2. CDR3 length equals 15 residues. The germline V gene encodes CDR1 MNHEY and CDR2 SVGAGI. J was trimmed by 4 bases and V by 6 bases; bases with no gene match: 7.